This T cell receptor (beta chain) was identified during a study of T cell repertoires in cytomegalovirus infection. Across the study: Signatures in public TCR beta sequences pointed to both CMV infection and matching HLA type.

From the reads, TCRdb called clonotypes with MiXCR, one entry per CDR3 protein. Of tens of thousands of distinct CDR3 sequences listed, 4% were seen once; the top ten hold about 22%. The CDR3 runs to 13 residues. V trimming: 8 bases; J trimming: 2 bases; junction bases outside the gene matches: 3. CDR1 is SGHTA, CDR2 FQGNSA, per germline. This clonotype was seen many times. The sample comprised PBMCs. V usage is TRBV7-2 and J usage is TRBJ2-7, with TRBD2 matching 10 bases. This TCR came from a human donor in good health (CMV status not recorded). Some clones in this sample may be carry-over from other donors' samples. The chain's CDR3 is CASGTSVTYEQYF. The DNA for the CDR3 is TGTGCCAGCGGGACTAGCGTTACCTACGAGCAGTACTTC.